These 3 T cell receptor beta chains were all obtained from the same sample, sequenced in a study of regulatory dendritic cells for organ transplantation. For these receptors, no antigen is known. Profiling relied on immunoSEQ multiplex PCR, and the TCRdb table lists in-frame clones only, not all of them. The sample shows approximately 22,000 clones, 85% of them seen only once. Sorted subsets were CFSE-labeled and cultured roughly 5 days with allogeneic dendritic cells. The sequenced sample consisted of naive CD4+ T cells from blood cultured with dendritic cells. The subset is: CD45RA+ naive T cells. Every receptor here comes from a human donor in good health.

For the CDR3, the DNA is TGTGCCAGCAGTCTAGCGGGGCGGCATGAGCAGTTCTTC. Its translation: CASSLAGRHEQFF. This chain connects TRBV21-1 to TRBJ2-1; no check of the table's D call, TRBD2, against the DNA was made. TRBV21-1 is a pseudogene. CDR3 size: 13 residues.

The rearrangement uses TRBV28 and TRBJ2-7; 8 positions agree with TRBD1. The CDR3 consists of 12 residues. V was clipped by 6 bases and J by 5 bases; unmatched bases: 3. The germline V gene has CDR1 MDHEN and CDR2 SYDVKM. The CDR3 DNA is TGTGCCAGCAGACAGGGGGTCGACGAGCAGTACTTC. It encodes CASRQGVDEQYF.

The chain carries TRBV19 and TRBJ1-2; D unclear. The CDR3 totals 14 residues. CDR1 is LNHDA and CDR2 is SQIVND in the germline V gene (reference sequence). Trimming stripped 5 bases from V and 7 bases from J, with 17 bases between. As DNA, the CDR3 is TGTGCCAGTAGTCCCGCCGGGAGGAGAGGTGGCTACACCTTC. Residues: CASSPAGRRGGYTF.